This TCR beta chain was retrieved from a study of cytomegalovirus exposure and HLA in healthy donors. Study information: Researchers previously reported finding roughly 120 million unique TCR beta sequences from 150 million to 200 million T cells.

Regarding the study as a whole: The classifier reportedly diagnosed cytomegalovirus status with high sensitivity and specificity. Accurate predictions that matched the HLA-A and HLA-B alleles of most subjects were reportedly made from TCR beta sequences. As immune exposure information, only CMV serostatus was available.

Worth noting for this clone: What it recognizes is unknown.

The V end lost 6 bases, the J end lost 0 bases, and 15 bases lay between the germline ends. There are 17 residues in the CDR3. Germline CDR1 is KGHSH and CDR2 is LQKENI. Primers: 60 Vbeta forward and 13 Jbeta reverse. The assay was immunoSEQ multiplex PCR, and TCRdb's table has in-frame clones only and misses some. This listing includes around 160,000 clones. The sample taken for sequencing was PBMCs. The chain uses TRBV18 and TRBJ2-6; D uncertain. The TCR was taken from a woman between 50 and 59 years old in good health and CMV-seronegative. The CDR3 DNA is TGTGCCAGCTCCGAAAGGAACCCAGGCTCTGGGGCCAACGTCCTGACTTTC. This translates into CASSERNPGSGANVLTF.